This T cell receptor (beta chain) was recorded in a study of a mutant IDH1 vaccine in newly diagnosed glioma. The V end lost 0 bases, the J end lost 0 bases, and 12 bases lay between the germline ends. The length of the CDR3 is 15 residues. Germline V gene sequence: CDR1 GTSNPN, CDR2 SVGIG (reference sequence). This table comes from immunoSEQ multiplex PCR, and its TCRdb copy is limited to in-frame clones, with some not included. The sample consists of approximately 92,000 clones, approximately 83% of them appearing once. Time point of the sample: baseline, week 1 (first vaccination visit). Treatment meaning: pre-vaccination baseline after standard-of-care therapy.

This TCR was recovered from a woman aged 45-60 years with glioma. The gene calls are TRBV30 and TRBJ2-7; D is uncertain. Sequenced here: PBMCs, sampled from a glioma patient treated with radiotherapy, temozolomide or both. CDR3 region: CAWSVWAASSYEQYF. The CDR3, as DNA: TGTGCCTGGAGTGTATGGGCGGCGAGCTCCTACGAGCAGTACTTC.